This T cell receptor beta chain originates from a study of Tregs in tolerant kidney transplant recipients. Study-wide results and limits: Tregs expanded with activated donor B cells seemed most donor-specific. Nucleotide sequences could not be compared across some patients' samples due to primer changes. Findings come from small patient numbers and require larger validation. No direct test of biological reproducibility was done here.

As regards this clone: Antigen: not known. With the read ending 3 residues before the CDR3 end, the germline J gene is used to fill in that end.

The nonmyeloablative bone marrow transplants came from related graft donors, with transient mixed chimerism. The repertoire was sequenced with immunoSEQ multiplex PCR; TCRdb's copy has only in-frame clones and lacks some. Here the sample table reports about 11,000 clones. The CDR3 has 14 residues. Germline V lookup: CDR1 MDHEN, CDR2 SYDVKM. V shed 6 bases and J shed 6 bases, with 18 bases lying between them. This chain links TRBV28 with TRBJ2-7; possible D gene TRBD1, 6 bases. This TCR was recovered from a human patient who received a combined kidney and bone marrow transplant. Some T cells may have originated in the graft donor. The starting material was CD8+ T cells from blood (PBMCs), obtained 24 months after the transplant. The CDR3 is CASRLKGEYAEQYF. The CDR3 DNA, read in part, is TGTGCCAGCAGGTTAAAGGGGGAGTACGCCGAG.